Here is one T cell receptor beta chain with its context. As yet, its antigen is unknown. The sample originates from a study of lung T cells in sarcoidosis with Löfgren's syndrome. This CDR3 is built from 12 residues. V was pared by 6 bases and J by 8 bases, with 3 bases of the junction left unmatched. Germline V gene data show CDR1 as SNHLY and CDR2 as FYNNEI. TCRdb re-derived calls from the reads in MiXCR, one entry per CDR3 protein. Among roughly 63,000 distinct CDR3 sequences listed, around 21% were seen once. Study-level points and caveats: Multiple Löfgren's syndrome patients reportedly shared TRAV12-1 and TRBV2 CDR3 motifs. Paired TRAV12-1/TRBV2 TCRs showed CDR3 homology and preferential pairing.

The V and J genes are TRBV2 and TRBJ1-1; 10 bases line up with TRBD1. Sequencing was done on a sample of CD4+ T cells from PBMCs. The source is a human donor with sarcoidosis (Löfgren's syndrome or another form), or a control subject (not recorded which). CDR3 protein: CASRRDRGEAFF. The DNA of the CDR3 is TGTGCCAGCAGGAGGGACAGGGGAGAAGCTTTCTTT.